These 8 T cell receptor beta chains were sequenced from one sample in a study of cytomegalovirus exposure and HLA in healthy donors. It was with 60 Vbeta and 13 Jbeta primers that the PCR ran. Assay used: immunoSEQ multiplex PCR; TCRdb lists only in-frame clones, some missing. Here the sample spans approximately 120,000 clones, about 76% being singletons. The sample consisted of PBMCs. The source is a man between 35 and 55 years old in good health and CMV-seronegative.

CDR3 protein: CASGGSGTEAFF. CDR3 coding DNA: TGTGCCAGTGGAGGAAGCGGCACTGAAGCTTTCTTT. V is TRBV19 and J is TRBJ1-1; D ambiguous. CDR3 length equals 12 residues. In germline, CDR1 is LNHDA, CDR2 SQIVND (reference sequence). V was trimmed by 8 bases and J by 4 bases, leaving 11 bases between them.

A single count supports this clone. The rearrangement joins TRBV7-8 to TRBJ1-6; 10 positions match TRBD1. Per the germline V gene, CDR1 is SGHVS and CDR2 is FQNEAQ. The CDR3 is made up of 15 amino acids. V dropped 4 bases and J dropped 9; count of bases not matched to a gene: 6. CDR3 coding DNA: TGTGCCAGCAGCTCCGGACAGGGGGGTACTTCACCCCTCCACTTT. Its protein is CASSSGQGGTSPLHF.

The CDR3 sequence is CASSPQGQPQHF. CDR3 nucleotide sequence: TGTGCCAGCAGCCCACAGGGACAGCCCCAGCATTTT. V is TRBV27 and J is TRBJ1-5; possibly TRBD1 for D (6 bases). V gave up 6 bases and J gave up 7 bases, with 10 bases separating them. Germline CDR1 MNHEY, CDR2 SMNVEV (reference sequence). This CDR3 is built from 12 residues.

This clone appeared once. J is TRBJ2-5 and V is TRBV7-2; no clear D gene. In germline, CDR1 is SGHTA, CDR2 FQGNSA. The CDR3 loop spans 15 amino acids. Between the trimmed V and J ends, which lost 1 base and 1 base, there was a span of 10 bases. The CDR3 DNA reads as TGTGCCAGCAGCTTAGATCCGGGTATCCAAGAGACCCAGTACTTC. Amino acid sequence: CASSLDPGIQETQYF.

The chain carries TRBV7-8 and TRBJ2-3, with a possible D match to TRBD2 (7 bases). The CDR3 length is 18 residues. Trimming pared 5 bases from V and 0 bases from J, leaving 21 bases between. The germline CDR1 and CDR2 sequences are SGHVS and FQNEAQ. The CDR3 sequence is CASSGPPWGGLSTDTQYF. The CDR3 coding sequence is TGTGCCAGCAGCGGGCCCCCTTGGGGGGGGCTTAGCACAGATACGCAGTATTTT.

This chain connects TRBV13 to TRBJ2-1; D remains unclear. Germline CDR1 reads PRHDT; CDR2 reads FYEKMQ (reference sequence). The CDR3 has 15 amino acids. The V end lost 3 bases, the J end lost 0 bases, and 9 bases lay between the germline ends. The CDR3 loop is CASSFRDSSYNEQFF. The CDR3 nucleotides are TGTGCCAGCAGCTTCCGAGACTCCTCCTACAATGAGCAGTTCTTC.

The chain combines TRBV4-1 with TRBJ2-5; D call uncertain. Germline loops: CDR1 MGHRA, CDR2 YSYEKL. Deletions cut 0 bases from V and 5 bases from J, with 13 bases between. The CDR3 has 15 residues. CDR3 sequence reads: CASSQDFRGFETQYF. The DNA of the CDR3 is TGCGCCAGCAGCCAAGACTTTCGCGGTTTTGAGACCCAGTACTTC.

The genes are TRBV5-1 and TRBJ1-6, with D maybe TRBD1 (6 bases). The CDR3 loop spans 14 amino acids. Trimming left V 0 bases short and J 9 bases short, with 10 bases between. Per the germline V gene, CDR1 is SGHRS and CDR2 is YFSETQ. The CDR3 DNA follows: TGCGCCAGCAGCTTGGGACAGGCGGCTTCACCCCTCCACTTT. This translates into CASSLGQAASPLHF. Full variable domain (rest looked up from reference TRBV5-1 and TRBJ1-6): KAGVTQTPRYLIKTRGQQVTLSCSPISGHRSVSWYQQTPGQGLQFLFEYFSETQRNKGNFPGRFSGRQFSNSRSEMNVSTLELGDSALYLCASSLGQAASPLHFGNGTRLTVT.